The source of this TCR beta chain is a study of T cells after yellow fever vaccination. TCRdb called the 5' RACE reads again in MiXCR, with one record for every CDR3 protein. The table records about 220,000 distinct CDR3 sequences, 3% to 4% of them present only once. The CDR3 spans 12 residues. Trimming cost V 3 bases and J 10 bases, with 10 bases left between them. CDR1 DFQATT and CDR2 SNEGSKA come from the germline V gene (reference sequence). The sequences come from CD4+ T cells sorted from PBMCs, collected 10 days after the yellow fever booster vaccination. This chain links TRBV20-1 with TRBJ1-6; D remains ambiguous. This TCR came from a man aged 18 to 29 who received the YFV17D yellow fever vaccine. The CDR3 DNA reads as TGCAGTGCTAGGGAAGTCAGGTCACCCCTCCACTTT. Translated, it gives CSAREVRSPLHF.